The 23 T cell receptor beta chains in this list originate from one sample, sequenced in a study of blood T cell repertoires in COVID-19. Data came from immunoSEQ multiplex PCR; TCRdb stores just in-frame clones and leaves some out. Of about 270,000 clones listed, about four fifths are singletons. The sample comprised peripheral blood. Receptors were obtained from a young woman with acute or convalescent COVID-19.

This rearrangement joins TRBV27 to TRBJ2-3; tentative D call: TRBD2 (6 bases). The CDR3 consists of 13 residues. V was cut by 3 bases and J by 4 bases, with 8 bases left in between. Per germline, CDR1 MNHEY and CDR2 SMNVEV (reference sequence). This CDR3 reads CASSFTGADTQYF. CDR3 in DNA: TGTGCCAGCAGTTTCACGGGGGCAGATACGCAGTATTTT.

The chain couples TRBV7-8 to TRBJ1-4; TRBD1 might be the D (5 bases). Trimming removed 2 bases from V and 3 bases from J, with 19 bases in between. CDR1 SGHVS and CDR2 FQNEAQ come from the germline V gene. This CDR3 spans 18 amino acids. CDR3 in DNA: TGTGCCAGCAGCTTACCCGGCAGGGAGGAGGCAGCTAATGAAAAACTGTTTTTT. Its translation is CASSLPGREEAANEKLFF.

V and J are TRBV6-4 and TRBJ2-1; TRBD2 agrees at 10 bases. In germline, CDR1 is MRHNA, CDR2 SNTAGT. J gave up 0 bases and V 5 bases, and 1 base lay outside the gene matches. The CDR3 runs to 15 residues. The CDR3 spells CASSIAGGSYNEQFF. CDR3 bases: TGTGCCAGCAGTATAGCGGGAGGCTCCTACAATGAGCAGTTCTTC.

The rearrangement joins TRBV29-1 to TRBJ2-1, with D maybe TRBD2 (5 bases). The CDR3 has 13 residues. The V and J ends lost 3 bases and 0 bases respectively, with 6 bases between them. The germline CDR1 and CDR2 sequences are SQVTM and ANQGSEA. CDR3 sequence reads: CSVERASYNEQFF. For the CDR3, the DNA is TGCAGCGTTGAGCGGGCCTCCTACAATGAGCAGTTCTTC.

The CDR3 DNA is TGTGCCAGCAGCCCGGGAACGACGGAATGGAACGAGCAGTACTTC. It specifies CASSPGTTEWNEQYF. V usage is TRBV5-5 and J usage is TRBJ2-7; TRBD2 might be the D (5 bases). The ends were cut back, 4 bases at V and 5 bases at J, with 19 bases in the middle. This CDR3 has 15 amino acids. Germline CDR1 and CDR2: SGHKS and YYEKEE (reference sequence). The variable domain in full, completed from reference TRBV5-5 and TRBJ2-7, reads DAGVTQSPTHLIKTRGQQVTLRCSPISGHKSVSWYQQVLGQGPQFIFQYYEKEERGRGNFPDRFSARQFPNYSSELNVNALLLGDSALYLCASSPGTTEWNEQYFGPGTRLTVT.

V usage is TRBV18 and J usage is TRBJ1-6; a weak D match, TRBD1 (5 bases). The CDR3 consists of 14 residues. Germline V CDR1 and CDR2: KGHSH, LQKENI. V was clipped by 3 bases and J by 5 bases, with 8 bases between them. This CDR3 is CASSPIRDNSPLHF. In nucleotides, the CDR3 is TGTGCCAGCTCACCGATCAGGGATAATTCACCCCTCCACTTT.

The J gene is TRBJ2-3, the V gene TRBV4-1, with TRBD1 identical over 8 bases. Germline loops: CDR1 MGHRA, CDR2 YSYEKL. There are 15 residues in the CDR3. The trim removed 4 bases at V and 4 bases at J, leaving 7 bases unmatched. The CDR3 sequence is CASSPGQGPSDTQYF. The CDR3, as DNA: TGCGCCAGCAGCCCCGGACAGGGACCCTCAGATACGCAGTATTTT.

The genes are TRBV7-9 and TRBJ2-7; 7 nucleotides align to TRBD2. With V trimmed by 1 base and J by 5 bases, 8 bases remained unmatched. There are 15 residues in the CDR3. Germline values: CDR1 SEHNR, CDR2 FQNEAQ (reference sequence). CDR3 protein: CASSLVSGRANEQYF. In DNA form, the CDR3 reads TGTGCCAGCAGCTTAGTTAGTGGGAGGGCGAACGAGCAGTACTTC.

The rearrangement joins TRBV2 to TRBJ2-7; 9 nucleotides agree with TRBD1. V was clipped by 7 bases and J by 5 bases; unmatched bases: 6. Germline lookup yields CDR1 SNHLY and CDR2 FYNNEI. This CDR3 region has 13 residues. The CDR3 sequence is CASIRTGVHEQYF. CDR3 DNA sequence: TGTGCCAGCATTCGGACAGGGGTACACGAGCAGTACTTC.

This clone was seen a few times. This chain links TRBV6-5 with TRBJ2-1; 7 bases are shared with TRBD2. Looked up from germline, CDR1 is MNHEY and CDR2 is SVGAGI. J lost 0 bases, V lost 8 bases, and 4 bases had no gene match. CDR3 length: 14 residues. CDR3 nucleotides: TGTGCCAGCGGGGGGGGTCCCTCCTACAATGAGCAGTTCTTC. As protein: CASGGGPSYNEQFF.

In its sample, this clone was seen once. This rearrangement joins TRBV6-5 to TRBJ1-4; D ambiguous. The ends were cut back, 6 bases at V and 0 bases at J, with 11 bases in the middle. There are 15 residues in the CDR3. Germline V gene sequence: CDR1 MNHEY, CDR2 SVGAGI. CDR3 loop: CASSRLQATNEKLFF. CDR3 sequence (DNA): TGTGCCAGCAGCCGCCTCCAGGCAACTAATGAAAAACTGTTTTTT.

A single count supports this clone. This chain joins TRBV6-5 and TRBJ1-2, with D tentatively TRBD1 (6 bases). The CDR3 runs to 14 residues. Germline lookup yields CDR1 MNHEY and CDR2 SVGAGI. The V end lost 5 bases, the J end lost 6 bases, and 16 bases lay between the germline ends. CDR3 DNA: TGTGCCAGCAGTCCCCGCGTGGGGGGGCATGGCTACACCTTC. Residues: CASSPRVGGHGYTF.

This chain's CDR3 is CASSLSGTQNTEAFF. The CDR3 DNA follows: TGTGCCAGCAGCTTATCCGGGACACAGAACACTGAAGCTTTCTTT. The chain couples TRBV7-8 to TRBJ1-1; weak D call: TRBD1 (6 bases). CDR1 and CDR2 from the germline V gene are SGHVS and FQNEAQ. With 2 bases removed from V and 1 base from J, the gap between germline ends came to 11 bases. This CDR3 spans 15 amino acids.

The V and J genes are TRBV6-5 and TRBJ1-6; TRBD1 might be the D (6 bases). There are 15 residues in the CDR3. Trimming cost V 6 bases and J 7 bases, with 16 bases left between them. Germline loops: CDR1 MNHEY, CDR2 SVGAGI. The CDR3 bases are TGTGCCAGCAGACCCGGACAGCCAAGGAATTCACCCCTCCACTTT. Protein product: CASRPGQPRNSPLHF.

The gene calls are TRBV7-9 and TRBJ2-7, with 11 bases lining up with TRBD2. This CDR3 is built from 15 residues. The V gene's germline CDR1 is SEHNR and CDR2 FQNEAQ (reference sequence). V gave up 3 bases and J gave up 2 bases; unmatched junction bases: 3. DNA of the CDR3: TGTGCCAGCAGCTTTACTAGCGGGAGCCCCTACGAGCAGTACTTC. Translation gives CASSFTSGSPYEQYF. Complete variable domain (other parts from reference TRBV7-9 and TRBJ2-7): DTGVSQNPRHKITKRGQNVTFRCDPISEHNRLYWYRQTLGQGPEFLTYFQNEAQLEKSRLLSDRFSAERPKGSFSTLEIQRTEQGDSAMYLCASSFTSGSPYEQYFGPGTRLTVT.

This clone was recorded only once. The J gene is TRBJ2-7, the V gene TRBV18; 13 bases agree with TRBD2. V trimming: 6 bases; J trimming: 6 bases; junction bases outside the gene matches: 11. Germline V CDR1 and CDR2: KGHSH, LQKENI. This CDR3 region has 16 residues. The CDR3 spells CASSAGTSGMTVEQYF. In DNA, the CDR3 is TGTGCCAGCTCGGCCGGGACTAGCGGGATGACGGTCGAGCAGTACTTC.

The gene calls are TRBV7-3 and TRBJ2-5; TRBD1 agrees at 7 bases. The CDR3 contains 15 residues. Germline values: CDR1 SGHTA, CDR2 FQGTGA. V was clipped by 5 bases and J by 5 bases; unmatched bases: 11. The CDR3 DNA reads TGTGCCAGCAGCCCAACGGGACAGATAGTGGAGACCCAGTACTTC. It codes for CASSPTGQIVETQYF.

This chain links TRBV5-1 with TRBJ2-1; a weak D match, TRBD2 (5 bases). Trimming removed 2 bases at V and 10 bases at J, with 13 bases between. The V gene's germline CDR1 is SGHRS and CDR2 YFSETQ. The CDR3 is 13 residues long. CDR3 nucleotides: TGCGCCAGCAGCTTAGGGCGGGCCGTGGAGCAGTTCTTC. It is translated as CASSLGRAVEQFF.

The chain joins TRBV29-1 to TRBJ2-3, with TRBD2 identical over 9 bases. Trimming at V came to 6 bases and at J to 2 bases, leaving 9 bases not matched to a gene. This CDR3 has 15 amino acids. Germline CDR1 SQVTM, CDR2 ANQGSEA. The CDR3, as DNA: TGCAGCGTCGCAGGAGCGGGAGGCCTCACAGATACGCAGTATTTT. This translates into CSVAGAGGLTDTQYF.

This sequence joins TRBV6-1 and TRBJ2-7; 9 bases align to TRBD1. Trimming at V came to 5 bases and at J to 4 bases, leaving 9 bases not matched to a gene. CDR1 is MNHNS, CDR2 SASEGT, per germline. There are 15 residues in the CDR3. CDR3 sequence: CASSSRDRGAYEQYF. The CDR3 DNA reads as TGTGCCAGCAGTTCCAGAGACAGGGGGGCGTACGAGCAGTACTTC.

In the case of this clone: Other DNA sequences in this specimen translate into the identical CDR3. The chain employs TRBV6-5 and TRBJ2-3; the D gene is possibly TRBD2 (6 bases). This CDR3 has 16 residues. The V gene lost 0 bases and the J gene lost 0 bases, with 10 bases spanning the gap. Germline V gene data show CDR1 as MNHEY and CDR2 as SVGAGI. The CDR3 sequence is CASSYSVSGSTDTQYF. The CDR3 DNA sequence: TGTGCCAGCAGTTACTCGGTTAGCGGAAGCACAGATACGCAGTATTTT.

The V and J genes are TRBV6-2 or TRBV6-3 and TRBJ1-5; D might be TRBD1 (5 bases). The germline V gene encodes CDR1 MNHEY and CDR2 SVGEGT. V gave up 4 bases and J gave up 0 bases, with 13 bases separating them. The CDR3 length is 16 residues. The CDR3 nucleotides are TGTGCCAGCAGTTCGGGGGGATCCTATAGCAATCAGCCCCAGCATTTT. Its translation is CASSSGGSYSNQPQHF.

The rearrangement joins TRBV4-3 to TRBJ1-3; D not resolved. Germline V lookup: CDR1 LGHNA, CDR2 YSLEER. CDR3 length: 17 amino acids. Trimming took 1 base from V and 0 from J, leaving 13 bases between them. CDR3 in amino acids: CASSQGVSSGSGNTIYF. The CDR3 DNA follows: TGCGCCAGCAGCCAAGGTGTTTCCTCCGGCTCTGGAAACACCATATATTTT.